These T cell receptor beta chains were read from a single sample in a study of blood T cells in healthy people across ages. TCRdb re-derived calls from the 5' RACE reads in MiXCR, one entry per CDR3 protein. The data contain 780,000 or so distinct CDR3 sequences, around 25% of them seen just once; the ten biggest clones take up more than 3%. Separately, the same data were catalogued under a study of T cells of mothers and their children.

The sample comprised blood. Every receptor here comes from a boy between 10 and 17 years old in good health. Both conserved end residues are part of each CDR3. A D gene is named only where the DNA matches it firmly. The listing skips clone size in some rows; elsewhere it reads once, few, many or a size class.

>TRBV4-3|15|NA|TRBJ2-7|NA
TGCGCCAGCAGCAAAACGAGGACGGGTATCTACGAGCAGTACTTC
CASSKTRTGIYEQYF
>TRBV4-3|14|NA|TRBJ1-5|few
TGCGCCAGCAGCCAAGCAGGGGAGGGTCAGCCCCAGCATTTT
CASSQAGEGQPQHF
>TRBV5-1|15|TRBD2|TRBJ2-1|NA
TGCGCCAGCAGGGCTAGCGGGGGGGCGAGCAATGAGCAGTTCTTC
CASRASGGASNEQFF
>TRBV28|13|NA|TRBJ2-5|few
TGTGCCAGCAGCATCGACAGCCAAGAGACCCAGTACTTC
CASSIDSQETQYF
>TRBV7-3|16|NA|TRBJ1-1|NA
TGTGCCAGCAGCCTCACTACGGGACTGATGAACACTGAAGCTTTCTTT
CASSLTTGLMNTEAFF
>TRBV7-2|16|NA|TRBJ2-6|few
TGTGCCAGCAGCCCCAATCCCCAAACTGGGGCCAACGTCCTGACTTTC
CASSPNPQTGANVLTF
>TRBV7-8|16|TRBD2|TRBJ2-1|few
TGTGCCAGCAGCGCACGACTAGCGGGGGACTACAATGAGCAGTTCTTC
CASSARLAGDYNEQFF
>TRBV20-1|15|NA|TRBJ2-7|once
TGCAGTGCTGAGACCCTTGATGAGGGGAGCTACGAGCAGTACTTC
CSAETLDEGSYEQYF
>TRBV29-1|10|NA|TRBJ2-7|NA
TGCAGCGTGCTTCAGATTCGGCAGTACTTC
CSVLQIRQYF
>TRBV6-4|14|NA|TRBJ2-1|few
TGTGCCAGCAGTGAGGGAAGGAGGCTCGACGAGCAGTTCTTC
CASSEGRRLDEQFF
>TRBV14|14|NA|TRBJ2-3|few
TGTGCCAGCAGCCCCTCCGCAGCCACAGACACGCAGTATTTT
CASSPSAATDTQYF
>TRBV29-1|13|NA|TRBJ1-5|few
TGCAGCGATTACAGGGCCCACAATCAGCCCCAGCATTTT
CSDYRAHNQPQHF
>TRBV5-6|16|TRBD2|TRBJ2-1|few
TGTGCCAGCAGCCCCGTGTTCGCGGGGGGAGGCGATGAGCAGTTCTTC
CASSPVFAGGGDEQFF
>TRBV12-3/TRBV12-4|13|NA|TRBJ2-1|NA
TGTGCCAGTAGCTCTCAGGGTTTCAATGAGCAGTTCTTC
CASSSQGFNEQFF
>TRBV7-9|15|NA|TRBJ2-7|once
TGTGCCAGCAGCCCGCCTCCAGGGGAGTCCTACGAGCAGTACTTC
CASSPPPGESYEQYF
>TRBV11-2|16|NA|TRBJ1-2|NA
TGTGCCAGCAGCTTAGATCGAGGGGTACAGTACTATGGCTACACCTTC
CASSLDRGVQYYGYTF
>TRBV7-2|13|NA|TRBJ1-4|NA
TGTGCCAGCAGCGCACGGCCTTTTGAAAAACTGTTTTTT
CASSARPFEKLFF
>TRBV29-1|16|NA|TRBJ2-5|NA
TGCAGCGTTGTCGGCCCCATCCGAGCGTCAGGGGTGACCCAGTACTTC
CSVVGPIRASGVTQYF
>TRBV18|14|NA|TRBJ1-4|few
TGTGCCAGCTCATCGAGCAGCAGTAATGAAAAACTGTTTTTT
CASSSSSSNEKLFF
>TRBV4-3|14|TRBD2|TRBJ2-2|NA
TGCGCCAGCAGCCGGCGGGAGTTGACCGGGGAGCTGTTTTTT
CASSRRELTGELFF
>TRBV27|14|TRBD1|TRBJ2-5|few
TGTGCCAGCAGTGACAGGGGGCGGGAAGAGACCCAGTACTTC
CASSDRGREETQYF
>TRBV6-1|12|NA|TRBJ2-1|NA
TGTGCCAGCAGGCCCTACCGGGATGAGCAGTTCTTC
CASRPYRDEQFF
>TRBV29-1|13|NA|TRBJ1-2|few
TGCAGCGTTCCTGCAGCGGGCGGCTATGGCTACACCTTC
CSVPAAGGYGYTF
>TRBV4-3|15|NA|TRBJ2-3|NA
TGCGCCAGCAGCCAAGAGGGGGGGCGAACGTATACGCACTATTTT
CASSQEGGRTYTHYF
>TRBV6-6|16|NA|TRBJ2-1|NA
TGTGCCAGCAGTCCGAGGAGGGGGCTGGTCTACAATGAGCAGTTCTTC
CASSPRRGLVYNEQFF
>TRBV2|14|NA|TRBJ2-7|NA
TGTGCCAGCAGAGACTGGGACACCTCCTACGAGCAGCACTTC
CASRDWDTSYEQHF
>TRBV4-3|16|NA|TRBJ2-3|NA
TGCGCCAGCAGCCAAGTCGTTGTGGGAGTTACAGATACGCAGTATTTT
CASSQVVVGVTDTQYF
>TRBV20-1|15|NA|TRBJ2-1|few
TGCAGTGCTAGAGAGGGGGGTACCGTATACAATGAGCAGTTCTTC
CSAREGGTVYNEQFF
>TRBV6-2/TRBV6-3|14|NA|TRBJ2-2|NA
TGTGCCAGCAGACCTGACGTAATTACCGGGGAGCTGTTTTTT
CASRPDVITGELFF
>TRBV9|15|NA|TRBJ2-7|NA
TGTGCCAGCAGCGTAGTGGCGGGGCCGTCCTACGAGCAGTACTTC
CASSVVAGPSYEQYF
>TRBV5-5|15|NA|TRBJ2-1|few
TGTGCCAGCAGCCGTACCAGGGCTGAGTACAATGAGCAGTTCTTC
CASSRTRAEYNEQFF
>TRBV4-3|18|NA|TRBJ2-2|NA
TGCGCCAGCAGCCAAGTACCGACCGGGGGGCAGGGCACCGGGGAGCTGTTTTTT
CASSQVPTGGQGTGELFF
>TRBV29-1|16|NA|TRBJ2-1|NA
TGCAGCGTTGAGGAGACTTGGATGAGCTCCTACAATGAGCAGTTCTTC
CSVEETWMSSYNEQFF
>TRBV3-1|14|NA|TRBJ2-3|NA
TGTGCCAGCAGCCTTCCGGGACTGTCAGATACGCAGTATTTT
CASSLPGLSDTQYF
>TRBV4-3|15|NA|TRBJ2-1|few
TGCGCCAGCAGCCAGATCCTAGGGGGGAACAATGAGCAGTTCTTC
CASSQILGGNNEQFF
>TRBV27|11|NA|TRBJ2-3|NA
TGTGCCACCAGGAATTGGGATACGCAGTATTTT
CATRNWDTQYF
>TRBV6-5|16|NA|TRBJ2-6|NA
TGTGCCAGCAGTTACTCGTCTCCTGGTGGGGCCAACGTCCTGACTTTC
CASSYSSPGGANVLTF
>TRBV6-2/TRBV6-3|14|NA|TRBJ2-7|few
TGTGCCAGCAGTTACAATAAGGGAGGATACGAGCAGTACTTC
CASSYNKGGYEQYF
>TRBV9|14|TRBD2|TRBJ2-7|NA
TGTGCCAGCAGCGTAGTACTAGCGGGAGGCGAGCAGTACTTC
CASSVVLAGGEQYF
>TRBV4-1|18|TRBD2|TRBJ2-1|NA
TGCGCCAGCAGCCAAGACTCATTTAGCGGGAGGGCCGGCAATGAGCAGTTCTTC
CASSQDSFSGRAGNEQFF
>TRBV27|16|TRBD2|TRBJ2-7|NA
TGTGCCAGCAGTTTAGACCCTAGCGGGAGTAGGGACGAGCAGTACTTC
CASSLDPSGSRDEQYF
>TRBV12-3/TRBV12-4|16|TRBD1|TRBJ1-1|NA
TGTGCCAGCAGTACACCCCGACAGGGGGATTACACTGAAGCTTTCTTT
CASSTPRQGDYTEAFF
>TRBV27|13|NA|TRBJ1-2|NA
TGTGCCAGTCGGGGGGCGCGCGACTATGGCTACACCTTC
CASRGARDYGYTF
>TRBV15|16|TRBD2|TRBJ2-3|NA
TGTGCCACCAGCAGAGATGTGGGGCCTAGCGGTAATACGCAGTATTTT
CATSRDVGPSGNTQYF
>TRBV29-1|14|NA|TRBJ2-5|NA
TGCAGCGTTTCTTGGGGGACGACTCGGGGGACCCAGTACTTC
CSVSWGTTRGTQYF